The 8 T cell receptor beta chains below were found in one sample sequenced in a study of T cells in Graves' hyperthyroidism and ophthalmopathy. TCR beta CDR3 sequences were amplified from RNA transcripts. HTBI primers drove first-round RT-PCR of the TCR CDR3. TCRdb passed the multiplex PCR reads through MiXCR, listing each CDR3 protein once. This table has roughly 100,000 distinct CDR3 sequences, 45% to 50% appearing once. The source material was blood. The receptor set was obtained from a man aged 40-49 years with Graves' hyperthyroidism.

The chain is built from TRBV11-2 and TRBJ2-7; weak D call: TRBD1 (6 bases). This CDR3 contains 15 residues. V gave up 0 bases and J gave up 5 bases, with 14 bases separating them. CDR1 and CDR2 from the germline V gene are SGHAT and FQNNGV. The CDR3 sequence is CASSLDGDTTNEQYF. CDR3 DNA sequence: TGTGCCAGCAGCTTAGACGGGGACACTACCAACGAGCAGTACTTC.

This clonotype was observed many times. This rearrangement joins TRBV6-6 to TRBJ2-5; D is perhaps TRBD2 (6 bases). Trimming shortened V by 4 bases and J by 2 bases, and 11 bases separated the two germline ends. Per germline, CDR1 MNHNY and CDR2 SVGAGI (reference sequence). The CDR3 is 14 amino acids. Here the CDR3 DNA reads TGTGCCAGCAGTTTGCGGCGGGGTCAAGAGACCCAGTACTTC. This gives the protein CASSLRRGQETQYF.

Only one count was recorded for this clonotype. This chain connects TRBV24-1 to TRBJ2-5; no clear D gene. Germline CDR1 KGHDR, CDR2 SFDVKD. The CDR3 consists of 14 residues. V shed 6 bases and J shed 1 base, with 11 bases lying between them. This chain's CDR3 is CATSNSRPQETQYF. CDR3 bases: TGTGCCACCAGTAATTCCAGGCCCCAAGAGACCCAGTACTTC.

With regard to this clonotype: In this CDR3 the conserved last residue, phenylalanine or tryptophan, is missing, so a read error is likely. The chain recombines TRBV7-3 with TRBJ2-7; TRBD2 is a possible D gene (5 bases). This CDR3 comprises 15 residues. V lost 1 base and J 0 bases, leaving 10 bases between the germline ends. CDR1 SGHTA and CDR2 FQGTGA come from the germline V gene. CDR3 protein: CASSLKGGPSYEQYT. DNA for the CDR3: TGTGCCAGCAGCTTAAAAGGCGGGCCCTCCTACGAGCAGTACACA.

At least ten counts were recorded for this clonotype. V is TRBV5-1 and J is TRBJ1-1, with 10 bases that match TRBD1. The CDR3 is 13 residues long. Germline loops: CDR1 SGHRS, CDR2 YFSETQ. Unmatched junction bases numbered 4, after V lost 5 bases and J lost 6 bases. Written as DNA, the CDR3 is TGCGCCAGCAGTAGGGACAGGGGACCTGAAGCTTTCTTT. Translated: CASSRDRGPEAFF.

This clonotype has a count of ten or more. The chain employs TRBV5-8 and TRBJ1-6; unclear D gene. V lost 2 bases and J 7 bases, leaving 1 base between the germline ends. The CDR3 consists of 11 residues. The germline V gene encodes CDR1 SGHTS and CDR2 YDEGEE. The CDR3 reads CASSFNSPLHF. In DNA form, the CDR3 reads TGTGCCAGCAGCTTCAATTCACCCCTCCACTTT.

In regard to this clonotype: The conserved phenylalanine or tryptophan normally closing the CDR3 is absent here, so this likely arose from a read error. The chain employs TRBV27 and TRBJ1-1; 9 nucleotides match TRBD1. Germline loops: CDR1 MNHEY, CDR2 SMNVEV (reference sequence). Unmatched junction bases numbered 3, after V lost 3 bases and J lost 4 bases. The CDR3 contains 14 residues. CDR3 loop: CASSFTTGGTEAFL. The DNA of the CDR3 is TGTGCCAGCAGTTTTACGACAGGGGGCACTGAAGCTTTCTTG.

A word on this clonotype: The junction departs from the called germline gene at one end, perhaps through a read error. The chain combines TRBV15 with TRBJ2-6; 7 nucleotides match TRBD1. CDR3 length equals 14 residues. Germline V gene sequence: CDR1 LNHNV, CDR2 YYDKDF (reference sequence). The CDR3 DNA reads as TGTGCCACCAGCAGAGATCCGGACAGGAGGAATGAGCAGTTC. Amino acid sequence: CATSRDPDRRNEQF.